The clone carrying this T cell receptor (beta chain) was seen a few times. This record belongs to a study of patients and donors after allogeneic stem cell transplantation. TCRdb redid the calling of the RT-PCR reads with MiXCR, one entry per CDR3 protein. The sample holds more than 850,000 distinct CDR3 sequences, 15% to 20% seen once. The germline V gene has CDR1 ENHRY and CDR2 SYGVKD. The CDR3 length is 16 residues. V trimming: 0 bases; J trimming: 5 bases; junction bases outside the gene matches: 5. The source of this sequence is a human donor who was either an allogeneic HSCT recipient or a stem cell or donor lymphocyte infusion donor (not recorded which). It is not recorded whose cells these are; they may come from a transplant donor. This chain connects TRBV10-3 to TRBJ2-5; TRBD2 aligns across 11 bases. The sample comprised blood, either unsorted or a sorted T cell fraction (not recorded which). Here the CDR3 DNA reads TGTGCCATCAGTGAGTCAACTAGCGGGAGTGGTGAGACCCAGTACTTC. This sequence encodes CAISESTSGSGETQYF.